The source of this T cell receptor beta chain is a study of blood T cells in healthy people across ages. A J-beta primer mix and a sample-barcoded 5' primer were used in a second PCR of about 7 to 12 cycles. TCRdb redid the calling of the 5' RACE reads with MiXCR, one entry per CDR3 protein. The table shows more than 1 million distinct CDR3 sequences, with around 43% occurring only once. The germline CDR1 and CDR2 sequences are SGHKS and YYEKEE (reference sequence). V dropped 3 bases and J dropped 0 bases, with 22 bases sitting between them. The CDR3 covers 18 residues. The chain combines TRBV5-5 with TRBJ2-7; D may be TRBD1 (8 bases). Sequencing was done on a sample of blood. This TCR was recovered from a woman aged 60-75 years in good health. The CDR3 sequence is CASSWSGTGRTISYEQYF. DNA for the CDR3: TGTGCCAGCAGCTGGAGCGGGACAGGAAGGACAATCTCCTACGAGCAGTACTTC.